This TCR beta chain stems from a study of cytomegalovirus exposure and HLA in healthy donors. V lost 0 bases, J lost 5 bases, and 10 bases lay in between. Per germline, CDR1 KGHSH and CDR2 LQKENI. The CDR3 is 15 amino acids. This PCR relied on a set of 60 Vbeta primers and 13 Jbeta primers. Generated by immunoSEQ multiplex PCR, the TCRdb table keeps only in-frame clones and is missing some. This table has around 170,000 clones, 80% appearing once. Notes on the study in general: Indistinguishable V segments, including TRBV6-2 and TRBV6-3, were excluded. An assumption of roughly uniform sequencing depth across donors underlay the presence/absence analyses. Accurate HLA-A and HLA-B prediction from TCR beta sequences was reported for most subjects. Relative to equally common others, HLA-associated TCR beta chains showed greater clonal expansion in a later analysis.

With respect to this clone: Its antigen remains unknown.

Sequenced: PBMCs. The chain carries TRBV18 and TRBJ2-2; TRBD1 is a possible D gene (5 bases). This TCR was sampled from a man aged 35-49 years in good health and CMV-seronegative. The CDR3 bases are TGTGCCAGCTCACCACCGCAGGGTTATACCGGGGAGCTGTTTTTT. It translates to CASSPPQGYTGELFF.